Below, 30 T cell receptor beta chains from the same sample are listed, as sequenced in a study of Tregs in tolerant kidney transplant recipients. Repertoires were generated with immunoSEQ multiplex PCR, while TCRdb's copy carries only in-frame clones and drops some. The sample table sets out 25,000 to 35,000 clones. The sample here was CD8+ T cells from blood, taken before the transplant. The receptor source for this set is a human donor who received a combined kidney and bone marrow transplant.

Points on this clone: The read falls 3 residues short of the CDR3 end, and the missing part is taken from the germline J gene. The chain employs TRBV7-8 and TRBJ2-2, with D hard to call. V was shortened by 3 bases and J by 7 bases, with 9 bases between the two germline ends. Per the germline V gene, CDR1 is SGHVS and CDR2 is FQNEAQ. This CDR3 has 13 residues. Partial CDR3 DNA: TGTGCCAGCAGCTTCTTCTACAGCGGGGAG. It yields the protein CASSFFYSGE. The CDR3 in its entirety is CASSFFYSGELFF.

To note about this clone: The CDR3 goes on 3 residues after the read ends, and that part is filled in from the germline J gene. The V and J genes are TRBV7-9 and TRBJ2-7; either TRBD1 or TRBD2 may supply D (5 bases each). The CDR3 is made up of 13 amino acids. Trimming stripped 7 bases from V and 3 bases from J, with 13 bases between. Germline values: CDR1 SEHNR, CDR2 FQNEAQ (reference sequence). The covered CDR3 bases are TGTGCCAGCACCACGACAGAGGGCTACGAG. It translates to CASTTTEGYE. The whole CDR3 sequence is CASTTTEGYEQYF. Full variable domain (remainder filled in from reference TRBV7-9 and TRBJ2-7): DTGVSQNPRHKITKRGQNVTFRCDPISEHNRLYWYRQTLGQGPEFLTYFQNEAQLEKSRLLSDRFSAERPKGSFSTLEIQRTEQGDSAMYLCASTTTEGYEQYFGPGTRLTVT.

For this clone: The read finishes 3 residues shy of the CDR3 end, and the germline J gene is used to complete it. V usage is TRBV2 and J usage is TRBJ2-3, with 7 bases identical to TRBD2. The length of the CDR3 is 15 residues. V lost 6 bases, J lost 0 bases, and 6 bases stayed unmatched. Germline loops: CDR1 SNHLY, CDR2 FYNNEI. CDR3 amino acids: CASRPGLVSTDTQYF. Incomplete CDR3 DNA: TGTGCCAGCAGGCCAGGACTAGTAAGCACAGATACG.

About this clone: The CDR3 is cut off 3 residues early in the read; its end comes from the germline J gene. J is TRBJ1-6 and V is TRBV19; the match to TRBD1 covers 7 bases. Germline V CDR1 and CDR2: LNHDA, SQIVND (reference sequence). The V and J ends lost 7 bases and 7 bases, in that order; junction bases with no gene match: 10. The CDR3 runs 15 residues. Incomplete CDR3 DNA: TGTGCCAGTACCACCCCCTGGGACAGCAATTCACCC. Protein product: CASTTPWDSNSP. The full CDR3 sequence reads CASTTPWDSNSPLHF.

Comment on this clone: Read coverage stops 3 residues before the CDR3 terminus; the germline J gene supplies the remainder. The V call is TRBV5-1, the J call TRBJ2-7; D possibly corresponds to TRBD1 (6 bases). The V gene lost 1 base and the J gene lost 5 bases, with 25 bases spanning the gap. This CDR3 has 18 residues. CDR1 SGHRS and CDR2 YFSETQ come from the germline V gene. The sequenced CDR3 bases are TGCGCCAGCAGCTTGATAGGGCCCCGGGACAATCCCTACGACGAG. It translates to CASSLIGPRDNPYDE. The entire CDR3 is CASSLIGPRDNPYDEQYF.

With regard to this clone: Read coverage stops 3 residues before the CDR3 terminus; the germline J gene supplies the remainder. The chain is built from TRBV7-6 and TRBJ2-2, with D tentatively TRBD1 (6 bases). Trimming took off 2 bases at V and 7 bases at J, with 14 bases between the two ends. Per germline, CDR1 SGHVS and CDR2 FNYEAQ. The length of the CDR3 is 15 residues. CDR3 bases read: TGTGCCAGCAGCTTACTCCTACAGGGCGGCGGGGAG. Amino acid sequence: CASSLLLQGGGE. The full CDR3 is CASSLLLQGGGELFF.

About this clone: The DNA ends 3 residues before the CDR3 does, and the rest of the CDR3 is filled in from the germline J gene. The chain couples TRBV2 to TRBJ2-2; 9 bases map to TRBD1. Trimming removed 8 bases from V and 2 bases from J; junction bases left unmatched: 6. The CDR3 extends over 15 amino acids. Germline CDR1 SNHLY, CDR2 FYNNEI. The DNA read from the CDR3 is TGTGCCAGCCTTACGGACAGGGGCAACACCGGGGAG. This sequence encodes CASLTDRGNTGE. The whole CDR3 region reads CASLTDRGNTGELFF. Combining the CDR3 with reference TRBV2 and TRBJ2-2 gives the whole variable domain EPEVTQTPSHQVTQMGQEVILRCVPISNHLYFYWYRQILGQKVEFLVSFYNNEISEKSEIFDDQFSVERPDGSNFTLKIRSTKLEDSAMYFCASLTDRGNTGELFFGEGSRLTVL.

On this clone: The read falls 3 residues short of the CDR3 end, and the missing part is taken from the germline J gene. The J gene is TRBJ2-7, the V gene TRBV19; 8 bases are a match to TRBD1. Unmatched junction bases numbered 6, after V lost 3 bases and J lost 2 bases. The CDR3 covers 15 residues. CDR1 and CDR2 from the germline V gene are LNHDA and SQIVND (reference sequence). This CDR3 reads CASSMGQGAAYEQYF. Incomplete CDR3 DNA: TGTGCCAGTAGTATGGGGCAGGGGGCCGCCTACGAG.

Turning to this clone: The observed sequence ends 3 residues before the CDR3 terminus, with the missing tail filled in from the germline J gene. J is TRBJ2-7 and V is TRBV13, with 9 positions matching TRBD1. Germline assignment: CDR1 PRHDT and CDR2 FYEKMQ (reference sequence). V lost 5 bases, J lost 2 bases, and 7 bases stayed unmatched. This CDR3 spans 15 amino acids. Incomplete CDR3 DNA: TGTGCCAGCAGCCCCCCCGGACAGGGGACCTACGAG. Encoded protein: CASSPPGQGTYE. The complete CDR3 protein is CASSPPGQGTYEQYF.

The sequenced CDR3 bases are TGTGCCAGTACTAGCGCGGTCGAGACC. This codes for CASTSAVET. The whole CDR3 reads CASTSAVETQYF. This rearrangement joins TRBV7-9 to TRBJ2-5, with 7 bases lining up with TRBD2. The read is 3 residues too short to cover the CDR3 end, so that end is filled in from the germline J gene. The V segment lost 9 bases and the J segment 5 bases; nucleotides outside the gene matches: 6. The CDR3 has 12 amino acids. Germline V gene lookup returns CDR1 SEHNR and CDR2 FQNEAQ (reference sequence).

The CDR3 here is CASSLSVAGFYNEQFF. The sequenced part of the CDR3 DNA is TGCGCCAGCAGCTTGTCGGTAGCGGGTTTCTACAATGAG. This chain uses TRBV5-1 with TRBJ2-1, with 7 bases that match TRBD2. The read is 3 residues too short to cover the CDR3 end, so that end is filled in from the germline J gene. The trim removed 1 base at V and 3 bases at J, leaving 7 bases unmatched. The germline V gene has CDR1 SGHRS and CDR2 YFSETQ. The CDR3 runs to 16 residues. The whole variable domain, remainder taken from reference TRBV5-1 and TRBJ2-1, is KAGVTQTPRYLIKTRGQQVTLSCSPISGHRSVSWYQQTPGQGLQFLFEYFSETQRNKGNFPGRFSGRQFSNSRSEMNVSTLELGDSALYLCASSLSVAGFYNEQFFGPGTRLTVL.

The chain's CDR3 is CASSIPFRGQGFRMNTEAFF. The covered CDR3 bases are TGTGCCAGTAGTATACCTTTCCGGGGACAGGGGTTCCGAATGAACACTGAA. The rearrangement links TRBV19 to TRBJ1-1; 10 bases agree with TRBD1. The read gets to within 3 residues of the CDR3 end, and the germline J gene fills in the rest. CDR1 is LNHDA and CDR2 is SQIVND in the germline V gene (reference sequence). The CDR3 is 20 residues long. V was clipped by 2 bases and J by 0 bases; unmatched bases: 15.

As concerns this clone: With the read ending 3 residues before the CDR3 end, the germline J gene is used to fill in that end. V usage is TRBV7-2 and J usage is TRBJ1-1; no clear D. The germline CDR1 and CDR2 sequences are SGHTA and FQGNSA. Trimming pared 3 bases from V and 4 bases from J, leaving 12 bases between. This CDR3 has 14 residues. The CDR3 sequence is CASSFSGPTTEAFF. The CDR3 DNA, read in part, is TGTGCCAGCAGCTTTAGTGGGCCGACCACTGAA.

Of note for this clone: The read ends 3 residues early relative to the CDR3; the germline J gene fills the gap. The gene calls are TRBV29-1 and TRBJ2-7; TRBD1 matches 8 bases. The germline V gene encodes CDR1 SQVTM and CDR2 ANQGSEA. The CDR3 runs to 16 residues. With V trimmed by 1 base and J by 2 bases, 10 bases remained unmatched. Incomplete CDR3 DNA: TGCAGCGTTGAAGCGGAGGCCAGGGGGCATCCCTACGAG. This sequence encodes CSVEAEARGHPYE. The whole CDR3 reads CSVEAEARGHPYEQYF.

To note about this clone: The CDR3 end is not reached by the read, which stops 3 residues before it; the germline J gene fills it in. This chain uses TRBV5-1 with TRBJ2-2; perhaps TRBD1 as D (6 bases). V shed 0 bases and J shed 1 base, with 13 bases lying between them. Germline V gene sequence: CDR1 SGHRS, CDR2 YFSETQ. The CDR3 is 17 residues long. CDR3 DNA, as far as it was read: TGCGCCAGCAGCTTGGACCCGGGACACTGGAACACCGGGGAG. Translation gives CASSLDPGHWNTGE. The whole CDR3 reads CASSLDPGHWNTGELFF.

About this clone: The read ends 3 residues early relative to the CDR3; the germline J gene fills the gap. The chain links TRBV2 to TRBJ2-7, with a tentative D call TRBD1 (6 bases). Deletions cut 2 bases from V and 6 bases from J, with 17 bases between. Germline assignment: CDR1 SNHLY and CDR2 FYNNEI. The CDR3 loop spans 15 amino acids. The CDR3 loop reads CASSEYVGRGLEQYF. The sequenced part of the CDR3 DNA is TGTGCCAGCAGTGAATACGTTGGCAGGGGTCTCGAG.

As to this clone: The CDR3 end is not reached by the read, which stops 3 residues before it; the germline J gene fills it in. This chain joins TRBV6-1 and TRBJ2-7; tentative D call: TRBD2 (6 bases). Trimming took off 4 bases at V and 6 bases at J, with 13 bases between the two ends. The V gene's germline CDR1 is MNHNS and CDR2 SASEGT. The CDR3 spans 13 residues. The CDR3 region is CASSVGTPGEQYF. The part of the CDR3 DNA that was read is TGTGCCAGCAGTGTCGGGACTCCCGGCGAG.

The CDR3 DNA, read in part, is TGTGCCAGCAGCTTGTGGGGGGAGGACACTGAA. Translating gives CASSLWGEDTE. From start to end, the CDR3 is CASSLWGEDTEAFF. This chain joins TRBV5-6 and TRBJ1-1; D might be TRBD1 (5 bases). Sequencing ends 3 residues short of the CDR3 end; the germline J gene provides the rest. CDR3 length equals 14 residues. The V end lost 1 base, the J end lost 3 bases, and 10 bases lay between the germline ends. Germline loops: CDR1 SGHDT, CDR2 YYEEEE.

Points on this clone: The read finishes 3 residues shy of the CDR3 end, and the germline J gene is used to complete it. V is TRBV7-2 and J is TRBJ2-3; D is unresolved. Germline V gene sequence: CDR1 SGHTA, CDR2 FQGNSA. The CDR3 length is 15 residues. The covered CDR3 bases are TGTGCCAGCAGCCCCCGTGGGCTTCCGCTCCCATCG. It encodes CASSPRGLPLPS. The full CDR3 protein reads CASSPRGLPLPSQYF.

For this clone: The read is 3 residues too short to cover the CDR3 end, so that end is filled in from the germline J gene. This chain connects TRBV7-9 to TRBJ1-5, with D tentatively TRBD1 (6 bases). Germline assignment: CDR1 SEHNR and CDR2 FQNEAQ (reference sequence). V lost 2 bases and J 5 bases, leaving 10 bases between the germline ends. This CDR3 is 14 amino acids long. The CDR3: CASSLPGVYQPQHF. CDR3 DNA (partial): TGTGCCAGCAGCTTACCAGGGGTTTATCAGCCC.

Remarks on this clone: The missing CDR3 end, 3 residues past where the read stops, is filled in from the germline J gene. J is TRBJ1-1 and V is TRBV6-2 or TRBV6-3; 7 positions agree with TRBD1. The CDR3 runs to 14 residues. J was trimmed by 6 bases and V by 10 bases; bases with no gene match: 14. Per the germline V gene, CDR1 is MNHEY and CDR2 is SVGEGT. CDR3 DNA (partial): TGTGCCACCCAAATAACCGACAGGGTACCTGAA. Its translation is CATQITDRVPE. The entire CDR3 is CATQITDRVPEAFF.

With respect to this clone: The read finishes 3 residues shy of the CDR3 end, and the germline J gene is used to complete it. This chain links TRBV5-1 with TRBJ2-3; TRBD1 matches 7 bases. The length of the CDR3 is 14 residues. Germline V gene lookup returns CDR1 SGHRS and CDR2 YFSETQ. Losses at the gene ends were 4 bases for V and 4 bases for J; bases not matched to a gene: 6. The sequenced CDR3 bases are TGCGCCAGCAGCGAGACAGGGAGCGCAGATACG. Encoded protein: CASSETGSADT. The full CDR3 protein is CASSETGSADTQYF.

A note on this clone: The read ends 3 residues shy of where the CDR3 ends; the end is completed using the germline J gene. This chain connects TRBV30 to TRBJ1-1, with TRBD1 matching over 9 bases. Trimming cost V 8 bases and J 3 bases; bases outside gene matches: 7. The CDR3 is 13 residues long. Germline values: CDR1 GTSNPN, CDR2 SVGIG (reference sequence). The CDR3 DNA, read in part, is TGTGCCGGGTCCGGGACAGGGTACACTGAA. It is translated as CAGSGTGYTE. The entire CDR3 reads CAGSGTGYTEAFF.

Of note for this clone: With the read ending 3 residues before the CDR3 end, the germline J gene is used to fill in that end. The chain recombines TRBV12-5 with TRBJ2-5, with D maybe TRBD1 (7 bases). This CDR3 is built from 15 residues. Per the germline V gene, CDR1 is LGHNT and CDR2 is FRNRAP. V lost 1 base and J 1 base, leaving 10 bases between the germline ends. CDR3 amino acids: CASGLDRGGQETQYF. The CDR3 DNA, read in part, is TGTGCTAGTGGTTTGGACAGGGGAGGCCAAGAGACC.

A remark on this clone: The read ends 3 residues shy of where the CDR3 ends; the end is completed using the germline J gene. The chain combines TRBV11-2 with TRBJ2-7; D possibly corresponds to TRBD1 (6 bases). CDR3 length: 14 residues. Germline CDR1 SGHAT, CDR2 FQNNGV. V lost 5 bases to trimming and J lost 1 base, with 12 bases between them. The DNA read from the CDR3 is TGTGCCAGCAGCCTCCCGACAGGTTCCTACGAG. Its protein product is CASSLPTGSYE. The CDR3 in its entirety is CASSLPTGSYEQYF.

The CDR3 spells CASSYGYPTERDREQETQYF. CDR3 bases read: TGTGCCAGCAGTTACGGTTACCCGACTGAGAGGGACAGGGAACAAGAGACC. This chain joins TRBV6-8 and TRBJ2-5; 9 bases line up with TRBD1. The read stops 3 residues short of the end of the CDR3; the missing end is completed from the germline J gene. Per germline, CDR1 MNHGY and CDR2 SAAAGT. The CDR3 is 20 amino acids. V shed 2 bases, J shed 2 bases, and the junction held 18 bases outside the gene matches.

A word on this clone: The DNA ends 3 residues before the CDR3 does, and the rest of the CDR3 is filled in from the germline J gene. The chain links TRBV19 to TRBJ2-1; 14 bases are a match to TRBD2. CDR3 length: 17 residues. The germline CDR1 and CDR2 sequences are LNHDA and SQIVND (reference sequence). With V trimmed by 4 bases and J by 4 bases, 6 bases remained unmatched. The CDR3 bases that were read are TGTGCCAGTAGTACCAGACTAGCGGGAGGGCCGTACAATGAG. This encodes CASSTRLAGGPYNE. The CDR3 in its entirety is CASSTRLAGGPYNEQFF.

Worth noting for this clone: From the germline J gene comes the end of the CDR3, since the read stops 3 residues before it. The rearrangement links TRBV5-1 to TRBJ1-1; D is unclear. V lost 2 bases and J 4 bases, leaving 9 bases between the germline ends. Germline-derived CDR1 and CDR2 are SGHRS and YFSETQ. There are 13 residues in the CDR3. This CDR3 reads CASSFRPGTEAFF. The CDR3 DNA, read in part, is TGCGCCAGCAGCTTTCGCCCCGGCACTGAA.

As concerns this clone: The CDR3 end lies 3 residues beyond the end of the read and is filled in from the germline J gene. The rearrangement joins TRBV30 to TRBJ2-7, with D tentatively TRBD2 (7 bases). V shed 4 bases and J shed 2 bases, with 9 bases lying between them. The germline CDR1 and CDR2 sequences are GTSNPN and SVGIG (reference sequence). This CDR3 region has 12 residues. The covered CDR3 bases are TGTGCCTGGATGGGGGGGCCCTACGAG. Amino acid sequence: CAWMGGPYE. In full, the CDR3 reads CAWMGGPYEQYF.

Worth noting for this clone: The read stops 3 residues short of the end of the CDR3; the missing end is completed from the germline J gene. The chain employs TRBV5-6 and TRBJ1-2, with 8 bases matching TRBD1. CDR1 and CDR2 (germline): SGHDT, YYEEEE. This CDR3 is built from 15 residues. Trimming took 3 bases from V and 5 from J; bases not matched to a gene: 9. The CDR3 spells CASSSTGGPAYGYTF. CDR3 DNA, as far as it was read: TGTGCCAGCAGCTCAACAGGGGGGCCAGCTTATGGC.